This TCR beta chain was sequenced during a study of blood T cell repertoires in COVID-19. V was clipped by 3 bases and J by 5 bases, with 7 bases between them. The CDR3 spans 12 residues. Germline V gene sequence: CDR1 SNHLY, CDR2 FYNNEI. Produced via immunoSEQ multiplex PCR; TCRdb's table is partial and in-frame only. The sample has 350,000 to 450,000 clones, 85% seen once. A few counts support this clone. The sample comprised peripheral blood. The sequence was collected from a woman under 30 with acute or convalescent COVID-19. The chain is built from TRBV2 and TRBJ1-2; no reliable D call. This CDR3 reads CASSDSRYGYTF. CDR3 bases: TGTGCCAGCAGTGACTCCAGGTATGGCTACACCTTC.